Below, one T cell receptor (beta chain) is given with its context. Its antigen is still unknown. The sample originates from a study of Ad26.COV2.S vaccination and SARS-CoV-2 variants. About the research overall: Administration of Ad26.COV2.S was intramuscular, either once or twice 56 days apart.

In germline, CDR1 is SGHTA, CDR2 FQGNSA. The length of the CDR3 is 16 residues. V shed 5 bases and J 1 base; nucleotides not matched to a gene: 9. Treatment: roughly 19 received Ad26.COV2.S at low or high dose, single or two shots; roughly five received placebo; per-sample allocation not given. Sampling occurred on day 63 after the first vaccine or placebo injection. Expressing Wuhan-strain SARS-CoV-2 spike, an Ad26 vector served as the vaccine. Sequencing was performed with immunoSEQ multiplex PCR; in TCRdb, only in-frame clones are kept and a portion is missing. The sample consists of 350,000 to 450,000 clones, roughly 85% of them appearing once. Overall study results and limits: Vaccinated and placebo-treated recipients had similar non-spike TCR breadth. The TCR breadth and depth analyses may have produced an underestimate of total T cell responses.

Material: peripheral blood, obtained in a trial of Ad26.COV2.S vaccine versus placebo. This clonotype originated in a person aged 18-65 years who received the Ad26.COV2.S COVID-19 vaccine or a placebo. J is TRBJ2-5 and V is TRBV7-2, with 8 positions matching TRBD2. The CDR3 coding sequence is TGTGCCAGCAGCAGAGGCGCGGGGGGATCCCAAGAGACCCAGTACTTC. Translated, it gives CASSRGAGGSQETQYF.